The clone carrying this T cell receptor beta chain was found a few times. This sample was included in a study of CD8 T cells in ankylosing spondylitis. CDR1 DFQATT and CDR2 SNEGSKA come from the germline V gene (reference sequence). Trimming took off 1 base at V and 4 bases at J, with 11 bases between the two ends. The CDR3 spans 14 residues. TCRdb independently ran MiXCR on the 5' RACE reads; one entry per CDR3 protein. The data show roughly 200,000 distinct CDR3 sequences, with 9.5% to 15% seen just once and 15% to 20% held by the top ten. Sequenced: blood, either unsorted or a sorted T cell fraction (not recorded which). This clonotype was obtained from a male donor with ankylosing spondylitis or in good health (not recorded which). The rearrangement uses TRBV20-1 and TRBJ1-5; D ambiguous. The chain's CDR3 is CSARGEVWNQPQHF. In nucleotides, the CDR3 is TGCAGTGCTAGAGGGGAGGTTTGGAATCAGCCCCAGCATTTT.